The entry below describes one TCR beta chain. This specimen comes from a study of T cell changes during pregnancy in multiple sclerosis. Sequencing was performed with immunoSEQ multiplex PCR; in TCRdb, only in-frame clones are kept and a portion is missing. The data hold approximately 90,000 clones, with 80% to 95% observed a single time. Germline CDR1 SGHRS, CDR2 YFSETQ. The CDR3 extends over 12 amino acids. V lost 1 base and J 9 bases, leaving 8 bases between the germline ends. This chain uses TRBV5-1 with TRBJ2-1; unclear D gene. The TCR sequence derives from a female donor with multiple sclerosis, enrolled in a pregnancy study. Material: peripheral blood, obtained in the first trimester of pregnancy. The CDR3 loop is CASSLWAGEQFF. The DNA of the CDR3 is TGCGCCAGCAGCTTGTGGGCAGGTGAGCAGTTCTTC.